These T cell receptor beta chains were read from a single sample in a study of naive and memory T cell subsets. TCRdb used MiXCR to reprocess the UMI-ligation and nested PCR reads, holding one entry per CDR3 protein. The sample consists of about 150,000 distinct CDR3 sequences, roughly 22% of them appearing once. The sequenced sample was naive CD4+ T cells from blood. The receptors here all came from a human donor in good health. Both conserved end residues are part of each CDR3. The D gene is left open where the match is weak. Expanded clones are given a class, and other clones once, few, many or no size at all.

V gene,D gene,J gene,clone size,CDR3 protein,CDR3 DNA
TRBV15,NA,TRBJ1-5,NA,CATSRDIQSNQPQHF,TGTGCCACCAGCAGAGATATACAGAGCAATCAGCCCCAGCATTTT
TRBV10-3,TRBD2,TRBJ2-1,NA,CAISEGTSGRLHNEQFF,TGTGCCATCAGTGAGGGGACTAGCGGGAGACTTCACAATGAGCAGTTCTTC
TRBV9,NA,TRBJ1-1,many,CASSAFGSEAFF,TGTGCCAGCAGCGCCTTCGGGTCCGAAGCTTTCTTT
TRBV20-1,NA,TRBJ2-7,NA,CSVREAGWAAEQYF,TGCAGTGTTAGAGAGGCTGGGTGGGCTGCCGAGCAGTACTTC
TRBV21-1,NA,TRBJ2-5,few,CASSKARAKETQYF,TGTGCCAGCAGCAAAGCCAGGGCCAAAGAGACCCAGTACTTC
TRBV5-1,TRBD2,TRBJ2-1,NA,CASSLDPWTSGSGGEQFF,TGCGCCAGCAGCTTGGATCCCTGGACTAGCGGAAGCGGGGGTGAGCAGTTCTTC
TRBV28,TRBD2,TRBJ2-7,NA,CASSSTRTSGAYEQYF,TGTGCCAGCAGTTCAACTCGGACTAGCGGAGCCTACGAGCAGTACTTC
TRBV20-1,TRBD2,TRBJ2-3,few,CSAREGPTSGRSDTQYF,TGCAGTGCTAGAGAAGGCCCAACTAGCGGGAGATCAGATACGCAGTATTTT
TRBV5-1,TRBD1,TRBJ2-1,NA,CASSPIAGTGYNEQFF,TGCGCCAGCAGCCCAATAGCCGGGACAGGTTACAATGAGCAGTTCTTC
TRBV10-2,NA,TRBJ1-3,few,CASSEASGNTIYF,TGCGCCAGCAGTGAGGCAAGTGGAAACACCATATATTTT
TRBV29-1,TRBD2,TRBJ2-3,few,CSSKRTSGRVGTDTQYF,TGCAGCTCTAAGCGGACTAGCGGGAGAGTGGGCACAGATACGCAGTATTTT
TRBV29-1,TRBD2,TRBJ2-7,NA,CSVSNPLAAQRYEQYF,TGCAGCGTTTCGAACCCACTAGCGGCCCAAAGGTACGAGCAGTACTTC
TRBV20-1,NA,TRBJ1-2,NA,CSAREGMDYGYTF,TGCAGTGCTAGAGAGGGAATGGACTATGGCTACACCTTC
TRBV7-9,NA,TRBJ2-3,few,CASSLSGVSTDTQYF,TGTGCCAGCAGCTTGTCAGGGGTTAGCACAGATACGCAGTATTTT
TRBV20-1,TRBD2,TRBJ2-1,many,CSASGLAGGRSSYNEQFF,TGCAGTGCTTCCGGACTAGCGGGAGGGAGGAGCTCCTACAATGAGCAGTTCTTC
TRBV20-1,NA,TRBJ2-7,NA,CSANPDRGLASGRSEQYF,TGCAGTGCCAACCCAGACAGGGGGCTGGCTAGCGGGAGATCCGAGCAGTACTTC
TRBV7-2,NA,TRBJ1-5,few,CASSPYHMGNQPQHF,TGTGCCAGCAGCCCTTACCATATGGGCAATCAGCCCCAGCATTTT
TRBV19,NA,TRBJ1-2,few,CASSGRTAGGSTF,TGTGCCAGTAGTGGTCGGACGGCGGGCGGCTCCACCTTC
TRBV6-1,NA,TRBJ1-5,NA,CASSESGAGNQPQHF,TGTGCCAGCAGTGAGTCAGGGGCTGGCAATCAGCCCCAGCATTTT
TRBV7-2,NA,TRBJ1-5,few,CASSRDSNQPQHF,TGTGCCAGCAGCCGGGACAGCAATCAGCCCCAGCATTTT
TRBV18,NA,TRBJ2-7,NA,CASSPPNRDEQYF,TGTGCCAGCTCACCACCGAACAGGGACGAGCAGTACTTC
TRBV11-2,TRBD1,TRBJ1-2,few,CASSIDRGNYGYTF,TGTGCCAGCAGCATTGACAGGGGTAACTATGGCTACACCTTC
TRBV12-3/TRBV12-4,NA,TRBJ2-5,NA,CASSRGASQAQYF,TGTGCCAGCAGCCGAGGGGCAAGTCAAGCCCAGTACTTC
TRBV7-2,TRBD2,TRBJ2-7,once,CASSLAGTSASYEQYF,TGTGCCAGCAGCTTAGCGGGGACTAGCGCCTCCTACGAGCAGTACTTC
TRBV27,TRBD2,TRBJ2-1,NA,CASKGLAGSYNEQFF,TGTGCCAGCAAAGGACTAGCGGGGTCTTACAATGAGCAGTTCTTC
TRBV28,NA,TRBJ2-5,few,CASSFMMGQETQYF,TGTGCCAGCAGTTTTATGATGGGCCAAGAGACCCAGTACTTC
TRBV5-1,NA,TRBJ2-7,few,CASNFLPDISYEQYF,TGCGCCAGCAACTTTCTACCGGACATCTCCTACGAGCAGTACTTC
TRBV5-6,NA,TRBJ1-2,NA,CASSLGRKIYGYTF,TGTGCCAGCAGCTTGGGACGGAAAATCTATGGCTACACCTTC
TRBV25-1,NA,TRBJ2-3,few,CASSESSPLTQYF,TGTGCCAGCAGTGAATCCTCCCCCTTGACGCAGTATTTT
TRBV4-3,TRBD2,TRBJ2-3,many,CASSRGLADGDTQYF,TGCGCCAGCAGCCGTGGACTAGCGGACGGGGATACGCAGTATTTT
TRBV25-1,NA,TRBJ2-5,NA,CASSAGGPGETQYF,TGTGCCAGCAGTGCTGGAGGGCCCGGGGAGACCCAGTACTTC
TRBV2,TRBD1,TRBJ1-1,NA,CASSERGDRSFSEAFF,TGTGCCAGCAGCGAACGTGGGGACAGGAGTTTTTCTGAAGCTTTCTTT
TRBV29-1,NA,TRBJ1-2,NA,CSVAQLPGGLYGYTF,TGCAGCGTCGCTCAATTACCGGGGGGACTCTATGGCTACACCTTC
TRBV20-1,TRBD1,TRBJ2-7,NA,CSASGGQATYEQYF,TGCAGTGCTAGCGGGGGACAGGCGACCTACGAGCAGTACTTC
TRBV7-8,TRBD2,TRBJ2-7,NA,CASSLGTSGSEQYF,TGTGCCAGCAGCTTAGGGACTAGCGGGAGCGAGCAGTACTTC
TRBV7-2,NA,TRBJ2-3,few,CASSLAGATSTDTQYF,TGTGCCAGCAGCTTAGCGGGGGCAACTAGCACAGATACGCAGTATTTT
TRBV18,NA,TRBJ2-1,few,CASSPPEGDGHEQFF,TGTGCCAGCTCACCACCGGAAGGGGATGGCCATGAGCAGTTCTTC
TRBV28,NA,TRBJ1-1,few,CASSIKGPGSTEAFF,TGTGCCAGCAGTATCAAGGGTCCTGGAAGCACTGAAGCTTTCTTT
TRBV4-1,NA,TRBJ2-1,NA,CASSPGPGGNYNEQFF,TGCGCCAGCAGCCCTGGTCCAGGAGGGAACTACAATGAGCAGTTCTTC
TRBV7-2,NA,TRBJ2-2,few,CASSLALTQTGELFF,TGTGCCAGCAGCTTAGCGCTCACACAAACCGGGGAGCTGTTTTTT
TRBV12-3/TRBV12-4,TRBD2,TRBJ2-7,few,CASSLALAGGPRSYEQYF,TGTGCCAGCAGTTTAGCGCTGGCGGGAGGGCCTCGGTCCTACGAGCAGTACTTC
TRBV19,TRBD1,TRBJ2-7,NA,CASSIPGTGEQYF,TGTGCCAGTAGTATCCCAGGGACAGGAGAGCAGTACTTC